The next 23 T cell receptor beta chains were all read from a single sample in a study of blood T cell repertoires in COVID-19. Clones were sequenced by immunoSEQ multiplex PCR, and TCRdb holds only the in-frame ones, with some missing. The data contain about 120,000 clones, roughly 80% of them singletons. The sample consisted of peripheral blood. The receptor source for this set is a human donor in a cohort sampled during active COVID-19.

DNA for the CDR3: TGCGCCAGCAGCAGACAGGCTTTAAGCTCCTACGAGCAGTACTTC. Translation gives CASSRQALSSYEQYF. The chain recombines TRBV4-3 with TRBJ2-7; possible D gene TRBD1, 6 bases. The CDR3 covers 15 residues. Germline values: CDR1 LGHNA, CDR2 YSLEER. Trimming took off 5 bases at V and 0 bases at J, with 14 bases between the two ends.

V gene TRBV10-3 combines with J gene TRBJ1-5; D is unresolved. The CDR3 has 13 amino acids. V lost 3 bases to trimming and J lost 5 bases, with 8 bases between them. Germline V gene lookup returns CDR1 ENHRY and CDR2 SYGVKD. The CDR3 coding sequence is TGTGCCATCAGTGATCTCCCTCATCAGCCCCAGCATTTT. This sequence encodes CAISDLPHQPQHF.

The genes are TRBV28 and TRBJ1-1; D perhaps matches TRBD1 (6 bases). The CDR3 runs 14 residues. Germline V lookup: CDR1 MDHEN, CDR2 SYDVKM. Deletions cut 4 bases from V and 4 bases from J, with 13 bases between. CDR3 loop: CASSSTGLGTEAFF. The CDR3 nucleotides are TGTGCCAGCAGTTCCACAGGGCTGGGCACTGAAGCTTTCTTT. Variable domain in full (rest from reference TRBV28 and TRBJ1-1): DVKVTQSSRYLVKRTGEKVFLECVQDMDHENMFWYRQDPGLGLRLIYFSYDVKMKEKGDIPEGYSVSREKKERFSLILESASTNQTSMYLCASSSTGLGTEAFFGQGTRLTVV.

This clone has just one count. This CDR3 is CASSQATGQYYEQYF. The CDR3 coding sequence is TGTGCCAGCAGCCAAGCCACGGGACAGTACTACGAGCAGTACTTC. The V and J genes are TRBV3-1 (or the pseudogene TRBV3-2) and TRBJ2-7, with 7 bases fitting TRBD1. Per germline, CDR1 LGHDT and CDR2 YNNKEL (reference sequence). With V trimmed by 1 base and J by 3 bases, 6 bases remained unmatched. The CDR3 consists of 15 residues.

This clone was picked up one time. The rearrangement joins TRBV12-3 or TRBV12-4 to TRBJ1-1; 9 positions agree with TRBD1. This CDR3 contains 13 residues. J lost 0 bases, V lost 10 bases, and 3 bases had no gene match. CDR3 region: CAIRQGVNTEAFF. The CDR3, as DNA: TGTGCCATAAGACAGGGGGTGAACACTGAAGCTTTCTTT.

As to this clone: The same CDR3 arises from other DNA sequences in this sample as well. The chain uses TRBV6-6 and TRBJ1-2, with 7 bases that match TRBD1. Looked up from germline, CDR1 is MNHNY and CDR2 is SVGAGI (reference sequence). This CDR3 region has 14 residues. V shed 2 bases, J shed 4 bases, and the junction held 4 bases outside the gene matches. The CDR3 protein is CASSYRDRVYGYTF. CDR3 sequence (DNA): TGTGCCAGCAGTTACCGAGACAGGGTCTATGGCTACACCTTC.

CDR3 in amino acids: CASSRQGGVNEQFF. The CDR3 DNA reads TGTGCCAGCAGCCGACAGGGGGGCGTCAATGAGCAGTTCTTC. The genes are TRBV6-2 or TRBV6-3 and TRBJ2-1; TRBD1 agrees at 9 bases. This CDR3 comprises 14 residues. The trim removed 6 bases at V and 6 bases at J, leaving 6 bases unmatched. Looked up from germline, CDR1 is MNHEY and CDR2 is SVGEGT.

J is TRBJ2-7 and V is TRBV6-5, with D possibly matching TRBD2 (6 bases). Germline values: CDR1 MNHEY, CDR2 SVGAGI. CDR3 size: 12 residues. Trimming removed 8 bases at V and 6 bases at J, with 14 bases between. Here the CDR3 DNA reads TGTGCCAGCCTCACGGGAGCTGGCGAGCAGTACTTC. Translated: CASLTGAGEQYF.

This clone was observed a handful of times. J is TRBJ1-4 and V is TRBV24-1; TRBD1 is a possible D gene (6 bases). Trimming removed 2 bases from V and 8 bases from J, with 11 bases in between. This CDR3 region has 14 residues. Germline CDR1 reads KGHDR; CDR2 reads SFDVKD. The CDR3 here is CATSDSGTLEKLFF. Written as DNA, the CDR3 is TGTGCCACCAGTGATTCCGGGACACTAGAAAAACTGTTTTTT.

The genes are TRBV7-2 and TRBJ2-7; TRBD2 might be the D (6 bases). Germline V CDR1 and CDR2: SGHTA, FQGNSA. Between the trimmed V and J ends, which lost 5 bases and 4 bases, there was a span of 15 bases. This CDR3 spans 14 amino acids. Here the CDR3 DNA reads TGTGCCAGCAGCCCGACCTCGGGAGCTTACGAGCAGTACTTC. It specifies CASSPTSGAYEQYF.

The chain uses TRBV9 and TRBJ1-3; D is possibly TRBD1 (6 bases). Germline V lookup: CDR1 SGDLS, CDR2 YYNGEE. This CDR3 spans 15 amino acids. The V end was cut by 3 bases, the J end by 3 bases, with 13 bases between. The CDR3 reads CASSAQGQSGNTIYF. DNA for the CDR3: TGTGCCAGCAGCGCACAGGGTCAAAGTGGAAACACCATATATTTT. Full variable domain (remainder filled in from reference TRBV9 and TRBJ1-3): DSGVTQTPKHLITATGQRVTLRCSPRSGDLSVYWYQQSLDQGLQFLIQYYNGEERAKGNILERFSAQQFPDLHSELNLSSLELGDSALYFCASSAQGQSGNTIYFGEGSWLTVV.

The gene calls are TRBV5-1 and TRBJ2-3, with 9 bases that match TRBD2. The CDR3 loop spans 15 amino acids. Germline lookup yields CDR1 SGHRS and CDR2 YFSETQ. V dropped 4 bases and J dropped 3; count of bases not matched to a gene: 6. DNA for the CDR3: TGCGCCAGCAGCCCGGGGGCGGGGGGGACAGATACGCAGTATTTT. Translating gives CASSPGAGGTDTQYF.

J is TRBJ2-7 and V is TRBV6-2 or TRBV6-3, with TRBD1 matching over 9 bases. Germline V gene sequence: CDR1 MNHEY, CDR2 SVGEGT. The V and J ends lost 4 bases and 0 bases, in that order; junction bases with no gene match: 4. CDR3 length: 15 residues. The chain's CDR3 is CASSSGQGSSYEQYF. The CDR3, as DNA: TGTGCCAGCAGTTCGGGACAGGGTAGCTCCTACGAGCAGTACTTC.

CDR3 in amino acids: CASSIVPSGDLFF. The CDR3 DNA is TGTGCCAGTAGTATAGTTCCTAGCGGGGATCTGTTCTTC. This chain joins TRBV19 and TRBJ2-1; TRBD2 aligns across 9 bases. Germline V gene sequence: CDR1 LNHDA, CDR2 SQIVND (reference sequence). V lost 1 base and J lost 15; bases outside the gene matches: 7. This CDR3 is 13 amino acids long.

The chain recombines TRBV24-1 with TRBJ2-7, with D possibly matching TRBD1 (5 bases). The CDR3 spans 13 residues. The germline CDR1 and CDR2 sequences are KGHDR and SFDVKD. V dropped 2 bases and J dropped 10 bases, with 14 bases sitting between them. In DNA form, the CDR3 reads TGTGCCACCAGTGATTCAGACAGTGCCGACCAGTACTTC. Amino acids: CATSDSDSADQYF.

The chain recombines TRBV5-1 with TRBJ1-2, with D hard to call. The V end lost 0 bases, the J end lost 1 base, and 4 bases lay between the germline ends. The V gene's germline CDR1 is SGHRS and CDR2 YFSETQ. The CDR3 spans 13 residues. CDR3: CASSLELNYGYTF. Here the CDR3 DNA reads TGCGCCAGCAGCTTGGAGCTTAACTATGGCTACACCTTC.

The rearrangement links TRBV18 to TRBJ2-3; D remains unclear. This CDR3 has 17 residues. Trimming shortened V by 2 bases and J by 0 bases, and 15 bases separated the two germline ends. Per the germline V gene, CDR1 is KGHSH and CDR2 is LQKENI. This CDR3 is CASSPTPSVSSTDTQYF. CDR3 sequence (DNA): TGTGCCAGCTCACCAACCCCTTCAGTCAGTAGCACAGATACGCAGTATTTT.

This chain links TRBV5-1 with TRBJ2-2; D may be TRBD1 (6 bases). This CDR3 has 17 amino acids. CDR1 SGHRS and CDR2 YFSETQ come from the germline V gene. The germline V and J ends were trimmed by 0 bases and 5 bases, with 17 bases remaining between them. The CDR3 sequence: CASSLELGTRRTGELFF. As DNA, the CDR3 is TGCGCCAGCAGCTTGGAATTAGGGACAAGAAGAACCGGGGAGCTGTTTTTT.

The V gene is TRBV28, the J gene TRBJ2-2; 8 positions agree with TRBD2. The CDR3 has 16 amino acids. Per the germline V gene, CDR1 is MDHEN and CDR2 is SYDVKM. V dropped 2 bases and J dropped 7; count of bases not matched to a gene: 9. CDR3 bases: TGTGCCAGCAGTTTAGCGGGACTAGTGTCCGGCGGGGAGCTGTTTTTT. It specifies CASSLAGLVSGGELFF.

The J gene is TRBJ1-5, the V gene TRBV7-2, with D maybe TRBD1 (5 bases). Germline V CDR1 and CDR2: SGHTA, FQGNSA. CDR3 length: 14 amino acids. V was trimmed by 4 bases and J by 4 bases, leaving 11 bases between them. This CDR3 reads CASSSMGGNQPQHF. Written as DNA, the CDR3 is TGTGCCAGCAGCTCAATGGGGGGGAATCAGCCCCAGCATTTT.

The genes are TRBV11-1 and TRBJ2-1, with 13 bases that match TRBD2. V lost 6 bases and J lost 4; bases outside the gene matches: 6. This CDR3 region has 16 residues. Germline lookup yields CDR1 SGHAT and CDR2 FQDESV (reference sequence). For the CDR3, the DNA is TGTGCCAGCAGTTTACTAGCGGGGGGGCTTTACAATGAGCAGTTCTTC. It codes for CASSLLAGGLYNEQFF.

This clone was counted only a few times. The chain combines TRBV29-1 with TRBJ1-1; D is perhaps TRBD1 (6 bases). V lost 6 bases and J 2 bases, leaving 10 bases between the germline ends. Per germline, CDR1 SQVTM and CDR2 ANQGSEA. The CDR3 length is 12 residues. CDR3 in amino acids: CSVAQGNTEAFF. The CDR3 DNA follows: TGCAGCGTCGCACAGGGTAACACTGAAGCTTTCTTT.

The rearrangement joins TRBV6-2 or TRBV6-3 to TRBJ2-2, with TRBD1 identical over 7 bases. CDR3 length: 16 residues. With V trimmed by 3 bases and J by 1 base, 5 bases remained unmatched. Germline-derived CDR1 and CDR2 are MNHEY and SVGEGT. The CDR3 sequence is CASSYYGTENTGELFF. Here the CDR3 DNA reads TGTGCCAGCAGTTATTACGGGACAGAGAACACCGGGGAGCTGTTTTTT.